Included here is one TCR beta chain sequence, with context. Its cognate antigen is unknown. The data are from a study of T-cell reconstitution after alpha-beta-depleted transplantation in children. Notes on the study in general: The origin of high day-60 TCRbeta diversity in some patients lay in surviving recipient T cells and thymic progenitors. As was reported, about two months after transplant, alpha-beta T cells came from several hundred expanded graft clones.

The authors prepared the TCRbeta library with unique molecular identifiers. Each CDR3 protein is one row after TCRdb ran MiXCR on the PCR reads. The sample shows 600,000 to 800,000 distinct CDR3 sequences, 10% to 15% of them seen only once. This CDR3 contains 15 residues. Germline values: CDR1 SGHRS, CDR2 YFSETQ. The ends lost 2 bases at V and 4 bases at J; junction bases unmatched: 5. The chain employs TRBV5-1 and TRBJ2-4, with 8 bases aligning to TRBD2. The source is a girl aged 2-10 years with congenital amegakaryocytic thrombocytopenia, due to receive a stem cell transplant. The material sequenced was PBMCs, taken before TCRalphabeta/CD19-depleted stem cell transplant. The CDR3 nucleotides read TGCGCCAGCAGCTTCGAGGGCGGGGGGAAAAACATTCAGTACTTC. Translated: CASSFEGGGKNIQYF.